This T cell receptor (beta chain) was identified in a study of OX40 agonist ivuxolimab in advanced cancers. At the level of the whole study: Ivuxolimab was an agonistic, fully human IgG2 monoclonal antibody directed against OX40 (CD134), a costimulatory receptor. Peripheral TCRbeta sequencing was intended to test whether TCR sequence diversity was altered and clonal T-cell expansion was caused by ivuxolimab. Partial responses occurred in three dose-escalation patients, of whom one had hepatocellular carcinoma and two had cutaneous melanoma. Of the approximately 53 patients in dose escalation, around 20 had hepatocellular carcinoma, some 15 had melanoma, 9 had renal cell carcinoma and 9 had head and neck cancer. Intravenous ivuxolimab was administered to patients every 2 weeks at six dose levels: 0.01, 0.1, 0.3, 1.5, 3 and 10 mg/kg. The monotherapy dose-escalation portion (N ≈ 50 patients) of the phase I ivuxolimab trial is reported in the paper. Prior anti-PD-1, anti-PD-L1 or anti-CTLA-4 therapy was permitted, and checkpoint inhibitors had been received by 30% to 40% of dose-escalation patients. In the dose-escalation cohort, nearly 85% of patients were male, and the mean age was 60 years with a range of about 20 to 79. The paper as a whole reports these results and caveats: On average, CD8+ T cells showed more expanded clones than CD4+ T cells after ivuxolimab. In the 0.1-3.0 mg/kg groups, partial responders had among the lowest normalized peripheral clonal expansion, particularly in CD8+ T cells. At doses of 0.1 to 3.0 mg/kg, clonal expansion of both CD4+ and CD8+ T cells in blood was seen between baseline and week 6. The antigen specificity of the peripheral T cells that underwent clonal expansion was not determined. Low levels of normalized T-cell clonal expansion were also seen in some patients who did not respond.

Patients with autoimmune disease history or receiving systemic immunosuppression were excluded from the trial. In every dose cohort, peripheral blood was drawn for TCR sequencing at baseline, cycle 4 day 1, and cycle 7 day 1. Samples came from an open-label, multicenter, first-in-human phase I dose-escalation trial of ivuxolimab. Adults with locally advanced or metastatic melanoma, renal cell, hepatocellular, or head and neck squamous cell carcinoma were enrolled in the trial. Before TCR sequencing, CD4+ and CD8+ T cells were separately sorted from peripheral blood. As to this clone: The antigen this receptor binds is unknown. Mismatch with germline at one junction end may stem from a read error.

Genomic DNA was extracted from sorted cells for sequencing of the TCRbeta CDR3 region. The immunoSEQ Assay was used for sequencing of TCRbeta CDR3 regions. TCRdb provides this immuneACCESS table in a form limited to in-frame rearrangements. Some clones are lacking; in checked studies, under half of them reflect an unresolved V gene, and why the rest are absent is not known. In all, the sample holds around 62,000 clones, and roughly 87% of those were seen once. The ten biggest clones cover about 5% of the sample. Counted from cysteine to phenylalanine, this CDR3 has 14 amino acids. The only DNA kept is the CDR3, 42 bases in frame from the first base. CDR1 and CDR2, looked up from the germline V gene, are MDHEN and SYDVKM.

This sample comprised CD4+ or CD8+ T cells sorted from blood, obtained in a trial of the OX40 agonist ivuxolimab. The TCR originated in an adult with an advanced solid tumor such as melanoma, head and neck, liver or kidney cancer. Recombination connected TRBV28 to TRBJ2-3, and the D gene may be TRBD2, 5 bases matching. Here is the DNA: TGTGCCAGCAGTTTAAGGGTGAGGGCCCCTCGAGCCCCTTTT. Its translation reads: CASSLRVRAPRAPF. The CDR3 plus the reference TRBV28 and TRBJ2-3 genes for the other parts give the full variable domain: DVKVTQSSRYLVKRTGEKVFLECVQDMDHENMFWYRQDPGLGLRLIYFSYDVKMKEKGDIPEGYSVSREKKERFSLILESASTNQTSMYLCASSLRVRAPRAPFGPGTRLTVL.